The 30 T cell receptor beta chains given below trace back to one sample, sequenced in a study of blood T cell repertoires in COVID-19. Here immunoSEQ multiplex PCR was the method, and the copy in TCRdb shows in-frame clones only, minus some. In the table there are fewer than 300,000 clones, 90% of which are singletons. Sequenced: PBMCs or T cells enriched from blood (not recorded which). The receptors originated from a woman in her twenties or thirties who had recovered from COVID-19.

The V call is TRBV6-1, the J call TRBJ1-2; the match to TRBD1 covers 11 bases. The CDR3 consists of 15 residues. Germline V lookup: CDR1 MNHNS, CDR2 SASEGT. Trimming removed 2 bases from V and 5 bases from J; junction bases left unmatched: 4. The CDR3 coding sequence is TGTGCCAGCAGTGAAACCGGGACAGGGGGATATGGCTACACCTTC. Translating gives CASSETGTGGYGYTF.

The CDR3 bases are TGTGCCAGCAGCGAATTAGACAGTAGGTACACTGAAGCTTTCTTT. It encodes CASSELDSRYTEAFF. The V and J genes are TRBV9 and TRBJ1-1, with D possibly matching TRBD1 (5 bases). The CDR3 length is 15 residues. V gave up 3 bases and J gave up 3 bases, with 15 bases separating them. From germline, CDR1 is SGDLS and CDR2 YYNGEE.

V usage is TRBV7-9 and J usage is TRBJ1-3; D unclear. The CDR3 totals 15 residues. Germline CDR1 reads SEHNR; CDR2 reads FQNEAQ (reference sequence). The V end lost 5 bases, the J end lost 0 bases, and 11 bases lay between the germline ends. CDR3 protein: CASSLDTSSGNTIYF. As DNA, the CDR3 is TGTGCCAGCAGCCTCGACACTTCCTCTGGAAACACCATATATTTT.

This clone showed up just a few times. The V gene is TRBV5-1, the J gene TRBJ1-2, with D possibly TRBD1 on 5 matching bases. The CDR3 has 13 residues. Between the trimmed V and J ends, which lost 0 bases and 8 bases, there was a span of 11 bases. The germline gives CDR1 SGHRS, CDR2 YFSETQ. CDR3 in DNA: TGCGCCAGCAGCTTGGAAGCAGGGATGGGCTACACCTTC. It codes for CASSLEAGMGYTF.

This sequence joins TRBV2 and TRBJ1-2; no reliable D call. CDR1 and CDR2 from the germline V gene are SNHLY and FYNNEI. V lost 6 bases and J lost 5, with 16 bases in between. The CDR3 contains 14 residues. The CDR3 DNA follows: TGTGCCAGCAGACCGGCGGATCGAATTTATGGCTACACCTTC. Translating it yields CASRPADRIYGYTF.

The CDR3 loop reads CASPPLAGVPNEQFF. The CDR3 DNA sequence: TGTGCCAGCCCGCCGCTAGCGGGAGTTCCGAATGAGCAGTTCTTC. V is TRBV21-1 and J is TRBJ2-1; the table's D call, TRBD2, was not checked against the DNA. TRBV21-1 is reported as a pseudogene. This CDR3 has 15 residues.

With respect to this clone: Other DNA sequences from this sample encode an identical CDR3 as well. This chain joins TRBV5-1 and TRBJ1-4; 7 bases align to TRBD1. The germline gives CDR1 SGHRS, CDR2 YFSETQ. There are 14 residues in the CDR3. The V and J ends lost 0 bases and 8 bases, in that order; junction bases with no gene match: 4. CDR3 nucleotides: TGCGCCAGCAGCTTGGGACAGGGTCGAGAAAAACTGTTTTTT. Its protein is CASSLGQGREKLFF.

CDR3 loop: CASGGILETQYF. The CDR3 DNA is TGTGCCAGCGGAGGGATTTTGGAGACCCAGTACTTC. The V and J genes are TRBV28 and TRBJ2-5; TRBD2 is a possible D gene (6 bases). Between the trimmed V and J ends, which lost 8 bases and 5 bases, there was a span of 12 bases. Germline V lookup: CDR1 MDHEN, CDR2 SYDVKM. CDR3 length: 12 amino acids.

The chain is built from TRBV27 and TRBJ2-2, with TRBD1 matching 8 bases. The CDR3 extends over 17 amino acids. CDR1 MNHEY and CDR2 SMNVEV come from the germline V gene (reference sequence). The ends lost 5 bases at V and 2 bases at J; junction bases unmatched: 10. The CDR3 nucleotides are TGTGCCAGCAGTCCCCCCCTTGGACAGGGCAACACCGGGGAGCTGTTTTTT. Translated: CASSPPLGQGNTGELFF.

The chain combines TRBV7-9 with TRBJ1-5, with D tentatively TRBD1 (6 bases). Germline loops: CDR1 SEHNR, CDR2 FQNEAQ (reference sequence). The ends were cut back, 5 bases at V and 7 bases at J, with 15 bases in the middle. The CDR3 has 14 residues. The CDR3 nucleotides are TGTGCCAGCAGCCCCTACAGGGTCCGGCAGCCCCAGCATTTT. Its protein is CASSPYRVRQPQHF.

V and J are TRBV3-1 (or the pseudogene TRBV3-2) and TRBJ1-4, with 8 positions matching TRBD1. J was trimmed by 7 bases and V by 6 bases; bases with no gene match: 4. The CDR3 totals 13 residues. CDR1 LGHDT and CDR2 YNNKEL come from the germline V gene (reference sequence). This CDR3 reads CASRQGAREKLFF. For the CDR3, the DNA is TGTGCCAGCAGGCAGGGGGCCCGTGAAAAACTGTTTTTT.

The genes are TRBV7-2 and TRBJ2-1, with 7 bases aligning to TRBD1. The CDR3 loop spans 18 amino acids. Germline V lookup: CDR1 SGHTA, CDR2 FQGNSA. V lost 3 bases, J lost 4 bases, and 15 bases stayed unmatched. The CDR3 region has the DNA TGTGCCAGCAGCTTTAGCGAACTCCGGGACAGAGTTTACAATGAGCAGTTCTTC. Translation gives CASSFSELRDRVYNEQFF.

The chain recombines TRBV7-9 with TRBJ2-7, with D perhaps TRBD2 (5 bases). Per the germline V gene, CDR1 is SEHNR and CDR2 is FQNEAQ (reference sequence). This CDR3 region has 15 residues. Trimming shortened V by 1 base and J by 5 bases, and 15 bases separated the two germline ends. CDR3 DNA sequence: TGTGCCAGCAGCTTAGTGGGGTCTTTCGGGGACGAGCAGTACTTC. This encodes CASSLVGSFGDEQYF.

As DNA, the CDR3 is TGTGCCAGCAGCCGACTGGGACAGGGGGCAAACTCTGGAAACACCATATATTTT. Its translation is CASSRLGQGANSGNTIYF. V and J are TRBV6-6 and TRBJ1-3; 12 bases are a match to TRBD1. The CDR3 runs 18 residues. V lost 6 bases and J lost 0; bases outside the gene matches: 9. Germline V CDR1 and CDR2: MNHNY, SVGAGI (reference sequence).

V and J are TRBV3-1 (or the pseudogene TRBV3-2) and TRBJ1-1; 10 bases map to TRBD1. V shed 5 bases and J 5 bases; nucleotides not matched to a gene: 5. CDR3 length equals 14 residues. CDR1 LGHDT and CDR2 YNNKEL come from the germline V gene (reference sequence). The CDR3 is CASSEADRGTEAFF. The DNA for the CDR3 is TGTGCCAGCAGCGAAGCGGACAGGGGGACTGAAGCTTTCTTT.

The chain combines TRBV30 with TRBJ2-5; TRBD2 matches at 9 bases. This CDR3 has 13 residues. The V segment lost 6 bases and the J segment 1 base; nucleotides outside the gene matches: 3. The germline CDR1 and CDR2 sequences are GTSNPN and SVGIG (reference sequence). CDR3 in amino acids: CACRGLAQETQYF. CDR3 nucleotides: TGTGCCTGTAGGGGACTAGCCCAAGAGACCCAGTACTTC.

The chain is built from TRBV20-1 and TRBJ1-1; D gene uncertain. The CDR3 totals 11 residues. V shed 6 bases and J shed 5 bases, with 10 bases lying between them. Germline V gives CDR1 DFQATT, CDR2 SNEGSKA (reference sequence). Written as DNA, the CDR3 is TGCAGTGCCCAGACAAATACTGAAGCTTTCTTT. Translated, it gives CSAQTNTEAFF.

V and J are TRBV19 and TRBJ2-1; 14 bases are a match to TRBD2. Trimming cost V 7 bases and J 7 bases; bases outside gene matches: 6. This CDR3 is built from 15 residues. Germline-derived CDR1 and CDR2 are LNHDA and SQIVND (reference sequence). CDR3 nucleotide sequence: TGTGCCAGTACCGGACTAGCGGGAGGTCATAATGAGCAGTTCTTC. Amino acid sequence: CASTGLAGGHNEQFF.

The rearrangement links TRBV29-1 to TRBJ2-1, with D possibly TRBD1 on 6 matching bases. There are 13 residues in the CDR3. V was trimmed by 7 bases and J by 0 bases, leaving 10 bases between them. The germline V gene has CDR1 SQVTM and CDR2 ANQGSEA. The CDR3 is CSAVTGSYNEQFF. In DNA form, the CDR3 reads TGCAGCGCAGTGACAGGCTCCTACAATGAGCAGTTCTTC.

This chain links TRBV7-9 with TRBJ2-7; the match to TRBD1 covers 8 bases. The CDR3 runs to 13 residues. CDR1 is SEHNR and CDR2 is FQNEAQ in the germline V gene (reference sequence). V was clipped by 4 bases and J by 1 base; unmatched bases: 0. Written as DNA, the CDR3 is TGTGCCAGCAGCTACAGGGGGTCCTACGAGCAGTACTTC. This codes for CASSYRGSYEQYF.

The gene calls are TRBV7-9 and TRBJ2-5; D ambiguous. In germline, CDR1 is SEHNR, CDR2 FQNEAQ (reference sequence). V was cut by 1 base and J by 4 bases, with 10 bases left in between. The CDR3 is 14 residues long. CDR3 protein: CASSLEPLRETQYF. CDR3 sequence (DNA): TGTGCCAGCAGCTTAGAACCCCTTAGAGAGACCCAGTACTTC.

This rearrangement joins TRBV7-9 to TRBJ1-6; the match to TRBD1 covers 9 bases. The germline V gene has CDR1 SEHNR and CDR2 FQNEAQ (reference sequence). This CDR3 is built from 16 residues. Trimming cost V 5 bases and J 5 bases; bases outside gene matches: 7. CDR3 DNA sequence: TGTGCCAGCAGCCCGATGGACAGGGGCAATAATTCACCCCTCCACTTT. Amino acid sequence: CASSPMDRGNNSPLHF. Full variable domain (outside the CDR3, taken from reference TRBV7-9 and TRBJ1-6): DTGVSQNPRHKITKRGQNVTFRCDPISEHNRLYWYRQTLGQGPEFLTYFQNEAQLEKSRLLSDRFSAERPKGSFSTLEIQRTEQGDSAMYLCASSPMDRGNNSPLHFGNGTRLTVT.

The chain links TRBV28 to TRBJ2-7; 10 bases fit TRBD2. This CDR3 region has 16 residues. V gave up 5 bases and J gave up 3 bases; unmatched junction bases: 10. Germline V lookup: CDR1 MDHEN, CDR2 SYDVKM. The CDR3 region is CASSPTPSGRGYEQYF. The CDR3 DNA is TGTGCCAGCAGTCCTACCCCTAGCGGGAGAGGCTACGAGCAGTACTTC.

The chain carries TRBV28 and TRBJ2-3; tentative D call: TRBD2 (6 bases). Germline loops: CDR1 MDHEN, CDR2 SYDVKM. Trimming took off 2 bases at V and 1 base at J, with 10 bases between the two ends. This CDR3 comprises 15 residues. The CDR3 spells CASSLASAGTDTQYF. The CDR3 DNA follows: TGTGCCAGCAGTTTAGCTAGCGCCGGCACAGATACGCAGTATTTT.

The J gene is TRBJ2-7, the V gene TRBV29-1; D not certain. The V end lost 0 bases, the J end lost 8 bases, and 17 bases lay between the germline ends. Germline CDR1 reads SQVTM; CDR2 reads ANQGSEA. This CDR3 region has 14 residues. CDR3 bases: TGCAGCGTTGAAGAATTCCAGGCCGATTTACAGCAGTACTTC. Its translation is CSVEEFQADLQQYF.

The chain uses TRBV29-1 and TRBJ2-1, with a weak D call TRBD1 (6 bases). The CDR3 is made up of 14 amino acids. Per germline, CDR1 SQVTM and CDR2 ANQGSEA. V dropped 2 bases and J dropped 1 base, with 9 bases sitting between them. CDR3: CSVESTGSYNEQFF. CDR3 sequence (DNA): TGCAGCGTTGAATCAACAGGGTCCTACAATGAGCAGTTCTTC.

The rearrangement joins TRBV4-3 to TRBJ1-3; D might be TRBD1 (6 bases). V shed 6 bases and J shed 8 bases, with 23 bases lying between them. CDR1 is LGHNA and CDR2 is YSLEER in the germline V gene. The CDR3 covers 16 residues. The CDR3 protein is CASRGFRDTIGDTIYF. In nucleotides, the CDR3 is TGCGCCAGCAGGGGTTTTCGGGACACAATAGGAGACACCATATATTTT.

This clone was picked up one time. The chain uses TRBV7-6 and TRBJ2-1; TRBD1 aligns across 8 bases. The CDR3 is made up of 15 amino acids. Losses at the gene ends were 5 bases for V and 3 bases for J; bases not matched to a gene: 6. CDR1 and CDR2 from the germline V gene are SGHVS and FNYEAQ. The CDR3 DNA follows: TGTGCCAGCAGCCCAAGGACAGGGTTCTACAATGAGCAGTTCTTC. Its protein is CASSPRTGFYNEQFF.

The chain links TRBV27 to TRBJ2-7; no clear D. Germline V gene data show CDR1 as MNHEY and CDR2 as SMNVEV (reference sequence). The CDR3 has 12 residues. Trimming shortened V by 7 bases and J by 3 bases, and 10 bases separated the two germline ends. The CDR3: CASTGYNYEQYF. CDR3 DNA sequence: TGTGCCAGCACCGGGTATAACTACGAGCAGTACTTC.

This clone was found once. This rearrangement joins TRBV11-2 to TRBJ1-3, with 8 nucleotides matching TRBD1. The J segment lost 0 bases and the V segment lost 1 base, leaving 8 bases of the junction unmatched. This CDR3 spans 18 amino acids. Per germline, CDR1 SGHAT and CDR2 FQNNGV. As DNA, the CDR3 is TGTGCCAGCAGCTTAGGATCGCAGGGGGCTTTCTCTGGAAACACCATATATTTT. This sequence encodes CASSLGSQGAFSGNTIYF.